The sequence of this T cell receptor (beta chain) was determined in a study of blood T cell repertoires in COVID-19. For the study at large: T cells, B-cell-depleted T cells, or PBMCs supplied cDNA or gDNA.

In the original workflow: Amplification of reference gene primers was used by the study to estimate nucleated cell counts. Produced via immunoSEQ multiplex PCR; TCRdb's table is partial and in-frame only. Clone size and the V and J calls come from that table; the DNA yielded D and trimming. The sample yields 130,000 to 150,000 clones, approximately 88% seen once. Specimen: peripheral blood. The sequence was obtained from a woman aged 50 to 65 with acute or convalescent COVID-19.

The chain's CDR3 is CASSLSGLAGRSSYEQYF. The CDR3 DNA reads TGTGCCAGCAGTTTAAGCGGACTAGCGGGAAGGAGCTCCTACGAGCAGTACTTC. The chain recombines TRBV28 with TRBJ2-7, with TRBD2 matching over 12 bases. The CDR3 is 18 residues long. The J segment lost 0 bases and the V segment lost 2 bases, leaving 8 bases of the junction unmatched. The germline V gene encodes CDR1 MDHEN and CDR2 SYDVKM.